These 10 T cell receptor beta chains were all obtained from the same sample, sequenced in a study of shared clonotypes between healthy human individuals. Sequencing was performed with immunoSEQ multiplex PCR; in TCRdb, only in-frame clones are kept and a portion is missing. The repertoire holds millions of clones, with around nine tenths as singletons. The specimen sequenced was naive CD4+ T cells sorted from blood. Subset defined: CD45RA+ positively selected. The receptors originated from a man aged 18 to 29 in good health.

The rearrangement joins TRBV15 to TRBJ1-1, with 7 positions matching TRBD1. In germline, CDR1 is LNHNV, CDR2 YYDKDF (reference sequence). The CDR3 sequence is 16 residues long. The V gene end was trimmed by 1 base and the J gene end by 5 bases; junction bases not matched to a gene: 10. DNA for the CDR3: TGTGCCACCAGCAGAGTGGGGTTCTGGACAGGTACTGAAGCTTTCTTT. Translated: CATSRVGFWTGTEAFF.

The chain is built from TRBV5-8 and TRBJ1-2, with TRBD1 identical over 7 bases. V lost 5 bases to trimming and J lost 7 bases; unmatched junction nucleotides: 8. CDR1 SGHTS and CDR2 YDEGEE come from the germline V gene. The CDR3 sequence is 13 residues long. CDR3 region: CASRITGVSGYTF. The DNA of the CDR3 is TGTGCCAGCAGGATAACAGGGGTCTCTGGCTACACCTTC. The whole variable domain, filled in from reference TRBV5-8 and TRBJ1-2, reads EAGVTQSPTHLIKTRGQQATLRCSPISGHTSVYWYQQALGLGLQFLLWYDEGEERNRGNFPPRFSGRQFPNYSSELNVNALELEDSALYLCASRITGVSGYTFGSGTRLTVV.

The V gene is TRBV28, the J gene TRBJ2-3; D may match TRBD1 or TRBD2 (5 bases each). Germline CDR1 and CDR2: MDHEN and SYDVKM. Between the trimmed V and J ends, which lost 6 bases and 7 bases, there was a span of 23 bases. The CDR3 is made up of 16 amino acids. The chain's CDR3 is CASRSGTQIRSYTQYF. DNA for the CDR3: TGTGCCAGCAGGTCCGGGACCCAGATTAGAAGTTATACGCAGTATTTT.

Comment on this clone: This sample also contains other DNA sequences that code for the same CDR3. The V gene is TRBV6-5, the J gene TRBJ2-7, with 8 bases matching TRBD2. J was trimmed by 0 bases and V by 4 bases; bases with no gene match: 2. This CDR3 has 14 residues. Germline V gene data show CDR1 as MNHEY and CDR2 as SVGAGI. CDR3 region: CASSSSGSSYEQYF. The CDR3, as DNA: TGTGCCAGCAGTTCAAGCGGGAGCTCCTACGAGCAGTACTTC.

The chain is built from TRBV10-3 and TRBJ1-2; TRBD1 matches 8 bases. This CDR3 is built from 14 residues. The germline V gene has CDR1 ENHRY and CDR2 SYGVKD. V lost 6 bases and J lost 3; bases outside the gene matches: 6. The CDR3 sequence is CAIRKQGVDYGYTF. The CDR3 nucleotides read TGTGCCATCAGGAAACAGGGGGTCGACTATGGCTACACCTTC.

This CDR3 is CASSPGLAGGWETQYF. In nucleotides, the CDR3 is TGTGCCAGCAGCCCTGGTCTAGCGGGAGGCTGGGAGACCCAGTACTTC. V usage is TRBV5-4 and J usage is TRBJ2-5; 11 nucleotides line up with TRBD2. The CDR3 consists of 16 residues. The germline V gene has CDR1 SGHNT and CDR2 YYREEE (reference sequence). Trimming cost V 4 bases and J 5 bases; bases outside gene matches: 10.

The V gene is TRBV7-9, the J gene TRBJ1-2; no firm D call. Germline CDR1 SEHNR, CDR2 FQNEAQ (reference sequence). The CDR3 extends over 13 amino acids. V was clipped by 5 bases and J by 5 bases, with 12 bases between them. The DNA for the CDR3 is TGTGCCAGCAGCCCCTTGAGGGTATATGGCTACACCTTC. Amino acids: CASSPLRVYGYTF.

Remarks on this clone: Different DNA sequences within this sample yield the same CDR3. The chain couples TRBV6-1 to TRBJ2-1; D could derive from TRBD1 or TRBD2 (7 bases each). The germline V gene has CDR1 MNHNS and CDR2 SASEGT. CDR3 size: 15 residues. Trimming took off 5 bases at V and 2 bases at J, with 13 bases between the two ends. CDR3 amino acids: CASSRAGGAYNEQFF. CDR3 coding DNA: TGTGCCAGCAGTAGGGCAGGGGGGGCCTACAATGAGCAGTTCTTC.

The CDR3 region is CASSLAWGAGGYTF. The DNA of the CDR3 is TGTGCCAGCAGCTTAGCGTGGGGTGCTGGCGGCTACACCTTC. The chain has TRBV7-9 and TRBJ1-2; no clear D. The germline gives CDR1 SEHNR, CDR2 FQNEAQ (reference sequence). Trimming took off 0 bases at V and 8 bases at J, with 13 bases between the two ends. The CDR3 has 14 amino acids.

The chain employs TRBV5-5 and TRBJ2-5; 7 bases map to TRBD2. CDR1 is SGHKS and CDR2 is YYEKEE in the germline V gene (reference sequence). CDR3 length: 15 residues. The ends lost 1 base at V and 5 bases at J; junction bases unmatched: 8. The CDR3 sequence is CASSLSGIVLETQYF. The DNA of the CDR3 is TGTGCCAGCAGCTTGAGCGGGATTGTGCTGGAGACCCAGTACTTC. The full variable domain, rest sourced from reference TRBV5-5 and TRBJ2-5, is DAGVTQSPTHLIKTRGQQVTLRCSPISGHKSVSWYQQVLGQGPQFIFQYYEKEERGRGNFPDRFSARQFPNYSSELNVNALLLGDSALYLCASSLSGIVLETQYFGPGTRLLVL.